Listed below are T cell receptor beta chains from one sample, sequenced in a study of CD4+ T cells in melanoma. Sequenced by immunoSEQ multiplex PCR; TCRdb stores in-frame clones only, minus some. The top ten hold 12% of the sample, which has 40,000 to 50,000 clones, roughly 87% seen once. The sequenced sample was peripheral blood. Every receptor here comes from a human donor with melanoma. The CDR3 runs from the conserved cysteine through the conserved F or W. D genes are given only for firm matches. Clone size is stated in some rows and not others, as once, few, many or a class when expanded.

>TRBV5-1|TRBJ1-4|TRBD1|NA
CASSLYRGRGEKLFF
TGCGCCAGCAGCTTGTACAGGGGGCGCGGTGAAAAACTGTTTTTT
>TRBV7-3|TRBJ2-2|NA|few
CASSQSGSNTGELFF
TGTGCCAGCAGCCAATCCGGGTCCAACACCGGGGAGCTGTTTTTT
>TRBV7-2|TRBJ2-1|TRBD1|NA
CASSPGQGSYNEQFF
TGTGCCAGCAGCCCGGGACAGGGATCCTACAATGAGCAGTTCTTC
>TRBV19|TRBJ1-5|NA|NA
CASRVGGTGNQPQHF
TGTGCCAGTAGGGTGGGGGGGACGGGCAATCAGCCCCAGCATTTT
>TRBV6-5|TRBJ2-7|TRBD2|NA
CASWEGGEQYF
TGTGCCAGCTGGGAGGGAGGCGAGCAGTACTTC
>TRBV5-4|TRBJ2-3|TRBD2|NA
CASSFTSGGTNTQYF
TGTGCCAGCAGCTTTACTAGCGGGGGGACTAATACGCAGTATTTT
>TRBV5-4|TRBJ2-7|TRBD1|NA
CASSLATGTGHYEQYF
TGTGCCAGCAGCTTGGCAACCGGGACAGGACACTACGAGCAGTACTTC
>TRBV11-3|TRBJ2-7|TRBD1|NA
CASSADGQGAYEQYF
TGTGCCAGCAGCGCAGACGGACAGGGGGCCTACGAGCAGTACTTC
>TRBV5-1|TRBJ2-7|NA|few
CASSQGYEQYF
TGCGCCAGCAGCCAGGGGTACGAGCAGTACTTC
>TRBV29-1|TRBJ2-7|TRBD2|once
CSVEDGGSTYEQYF
TGCAGCGTTGAGGACGGGGGGAGCACCTACGAGCAGTACTTC
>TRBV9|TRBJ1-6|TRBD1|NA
CASTPGTGSSYNSPLHF
TGTGCCAGCACCCCGGGGACAGGTAGCTCCTATAATTCACCCCTCCACTTT
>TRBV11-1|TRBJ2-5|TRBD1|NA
CASRKNAATGAVAAQYF
TGTGCCAGCAGAAAAAATGCTGCGACAGGGGCAGTGGCGGCCCAGTACTTC
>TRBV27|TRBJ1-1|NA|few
CASSLALGGEAFF
TGTGCCAGCAGTTTAGCCTTAGGCGGTGAGGCTTTCTTT
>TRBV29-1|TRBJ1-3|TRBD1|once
CSDLKWDRAGNTIYF
TGCAGCGACCTAAAATGGGACAGGGCTGGAAACACCATATATTTT
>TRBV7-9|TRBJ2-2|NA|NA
CASSLDRTGELFF
TGTGCCAGCAGCTTGGACCGCACCGGGGAGCTGTTTTTT
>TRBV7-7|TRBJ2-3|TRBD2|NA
CASSLAAGLAGGDTQYF
TGTGCTAGCAGCTTAGCGGCGGGACTAGCGGGGGGAGATACGCAGTATTTT
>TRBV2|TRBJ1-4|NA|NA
CASSDVRPRGEKLFF
TGTGCCAGCAGTGACGTGAGACCCCGAGGAGAAAAACTGTTTTTT
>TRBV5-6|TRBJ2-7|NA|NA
CASSSFPTGTYEQYF
TGTGCCAGCAGCTCCTTCCCGACAGGAACCTACGAGCAGTACTTC
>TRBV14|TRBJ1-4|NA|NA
CASSQATAATNEKLFF
TGTGCCAGCAGCCAAGCAACAGCCGCAACTAATGAAAAACTGTTTTTT
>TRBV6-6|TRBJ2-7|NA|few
CASSDSYEQYF
TGTGCCAGCAGTGACAGCTACGAGCAGTACTTC
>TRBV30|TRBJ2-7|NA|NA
CAWSVWEREQYF
TGTGCCTGGAGTGTTTGGGAGCGCGAGCAGTACTTC
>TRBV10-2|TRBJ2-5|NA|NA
CASSVVGSSETQYF
TGCGCCAGCAGTGTGGTGGGTTCGTCTGAGACCCAGTACTTC
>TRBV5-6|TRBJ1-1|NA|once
CASSNWAHSLPGTEAFF
TGTGCCAGCAGCAACTGGGCCCACAGCCTCCCGGGGACTGAAGCTTTCTTT
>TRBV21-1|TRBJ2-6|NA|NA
CASSYRGGLSGANVLTF
TGTGCCAGCAGCTACAGAGGAGGCCTCTCTGGGGCCAACGTCCTGACTTTC
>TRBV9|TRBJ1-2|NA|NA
CASSVSSVTIQNYGYTF
TGTGCCAGCAGCGTATCAAGTGTGACGATACAAAACTATGGCTACACCTTC
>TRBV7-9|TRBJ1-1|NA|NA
CASSWTAMNTEAFF
TGTGCCAGCAGCTGGACAGCTATGAACACTGAAGCTTTCTTT
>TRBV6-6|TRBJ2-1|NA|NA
CASSYSGTLYNEQFF
TGTGCCAGCAGTTACTCGGGGACACTCTACAATGAGCAGTTCTTC
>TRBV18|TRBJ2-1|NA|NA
CASSPGGRVNNEQFF
TGTGCCAGCTCACCGGGAGGAAGGGTTAACAATGAGCAGTTCTTC
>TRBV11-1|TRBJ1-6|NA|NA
CASSLDIDSPLHF
TGTGCCAGCAGCTTAGACATTGATTCACCCCTCCACTTT
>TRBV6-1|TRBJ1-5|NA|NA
CASSSNQPQHF
TGTGCCAGCAGCTCCAATCAGCCCCAGCATTTT
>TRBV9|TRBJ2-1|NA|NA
CASSVTASYNEQFF
TGTGCCAGCAGCGTAACGGCCTCCTACAATGAGCAGTTCTTC
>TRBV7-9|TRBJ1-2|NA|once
CASSLVEGSPNYGYTF
TGTGCCAGCAGCTTAGTGGAGGGCAGTCCTAACTATGGCTACACCTTC
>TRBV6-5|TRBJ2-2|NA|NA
CASSYSEAVTGELFF
TGTGCCAGCAGTTACTCGGAGGCAGTTACCGGGGAGCTGTTTTTT
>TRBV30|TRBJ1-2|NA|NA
CACYLEWGADGYTF
TGTGCCTGTTATCTCGAATGGGGGGCGGATGGCTACACCTTC
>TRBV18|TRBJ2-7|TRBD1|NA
CASSPVGTGAYEQYF
TGTGCCAGCTCACCAGTCGGGACAGGGGCCTACGAGCAGTACTTC
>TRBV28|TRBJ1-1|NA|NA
CASSLPQRNTEAFF
TGTGCCAGCAGTTTGCCACAGAGGAACACTGAAGCTTTCTTT
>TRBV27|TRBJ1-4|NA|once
CASSLTAINEKLFF
TGTGCCAGCAGCCTCACGGCGATAAATGAAAAACTGTTTTTT
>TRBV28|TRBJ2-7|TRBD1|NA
CASSFQGARYEQYF
TGTGCCAGCAGTTTCCAGGGGGCCAGGTACGAGCAGTACTTC
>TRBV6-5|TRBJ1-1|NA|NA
CASTVSMNTEAFF
TGTGCCAGCACAGTATCTATGAACACTGAAGCTTTCTTT
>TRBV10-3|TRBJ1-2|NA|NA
CAISEDPGPGYTF
TGTGCCATCAGTGAGGATCCGGGTCCTGGCTACACCTTC
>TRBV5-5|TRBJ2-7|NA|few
CASSPGAGAYEQYF
TGTGCCAGCAGCCCCGGGGCCGGCGCCTACGAGCAGTACTTC